This T cell receptor (beta chain) was identified in a study of cytomegalovirus exposure and HLA in healthy donors. The CDR3 sequence is 15 residues long. V dropped 3 bases and J dropped 2 bases, with 12 bases sitting between them. Per the germline V gene, CDR1 is WSHSY and CDR2 is SAAADI. Primers included in the PCR were 60 Vbeta and 13 Jbeta primers. Clones were sequenced by immunoSEQ multiplex PCR, and TCRdb holds only the in-frame ones, with some missing. This sample yields 150,000 to 200,000 clones, of which around 75% are seen a single time; about 7.6% belongs to the top ten. This TCR derives from a woman aged 40 to 49 in good health and CMV-seropositive. The chain joins TRBV10-2 to TRBJ2-3, with a weak D call TRBD2 (6 bases). Sequencing used PBMCs. In DNA, the CDR3 is TGCGCCAGCAGTGATGACTGGAGGGCCACAGATACGCAGTATTTT. The encoded protein is CASSDDWRATDTQYF.